This T cell receptor (beta chain) was identified in a study of vaccination effects on CD4 cells after COVID-19. The CDR3 is 12 amino acids. Germline loops: CDR1 SGHTA, CDR2 FQGNSA. Deletions cut 4 bases from V and 8 bases from J, with 6 bases between. As regards this clone: Its matching antigen is unknown.

Having been cultured for 10 days, the cells underwent CD4+ T cell isolation. The participants, recipients of two vaccine doses, got either BNT162b2 or mRNA-1273. Half-medium replacement with IL-2 medium occurred on days 3 and 7. Overall study results and limits: Common cold coronaviruses were cross-recognized by only 1 of 255 vaccine-induced clones in healthy vaccinees.

Repertoires were generated with immunoSEQ multiplex PCR, while TCRdb's copy carries only in-frame clones and drops some. The table has about 66,000 clones, less than 85% seen once. The receptor comes from a human donor who received a COVID-19 vaccine. This chain links TRBV7-2 with TRBJ1-6; D is unresolved. Here the sequenced sample was CD4+ T cells from PBMCs cultured without peptide, taken after COVID-19 vaccination. The CDR3 sequence is CASSSYDSPLHF. The CDR3 nucleotides are TGTGCCAGCAGCTCTTACGATTCACCCCTCCACTTT.